These 2 T cell receptor beta chains share one sample of origin, sequenced in a study of cytomegalovirus exposure and HLA in healthy donors (dated by TCRdb to about 2017). Libraries came from the immunoSEQ multiplex PCR assay. For the multiplex PCR, a mixture combining 60 forward primers for TCR Vbeta segments and 13 reverse primers for TCR Jbeta segments was used. TCRdb limited this immuneACCESS table to in-frame rearrangements with V and J called. A share of clones is missing; checked studies link under half to unresolved V genes, and the rest is unexplained. This sample lists approximately 150,000 clones; 79% were detected once. The top ten clones comprise 2% to 2.5% of the sample. The specimen sequenced was PBMCs. These receptors all stem from a man in his forties or fifties in good health and CMV-seronegative.

The chain carries TRBV28 and TRBJ2-5; 7 nucleotides match TRBD1. The germline CDR1 and CDR2 sequences are MDHEN and SYDVKM. The CDR3 is 15 residues long. The trim removed 6 bases at V and 1 base at J, leaving 8 bases unmatched. The CDR3 sequence: CASSVKGQPQETQYF. The DNA for the CDR3 is TGTGCCAGCAGCGTAAAGGGACAGCCCCAAGAGACCCAGTACTTC. The whole variable domain, filled in from reference TRBV28 and TRBJ2-5, reads DVKVTQSSRYLVKRTGEKVFLECVQDMDHENMFWYRQDPGLGLRLIYFSYDVKMKEKGDIPEGYSVSREKKERFSLILESASTNQTSMYLCASSVKGQPQETQYFGPGTRLLVL.

This chain connects TRBV28 to TRBJ2-7; D is perhaps TRBD2 (5 bases). Germline-derived CDR1 and CDR2 are MDHEN and SYDVKM. V dropped 5 bases and J dropped 4 bases, with 15 bases sitting between them. This CDR3 is built from 14 residues. CDR3 in DNA: TGTGCCAGCAGTACTGGCGGGTCGGGGTACGAGCAGTACTTC. Encoded protein: CASSTGGSGYEQYF.